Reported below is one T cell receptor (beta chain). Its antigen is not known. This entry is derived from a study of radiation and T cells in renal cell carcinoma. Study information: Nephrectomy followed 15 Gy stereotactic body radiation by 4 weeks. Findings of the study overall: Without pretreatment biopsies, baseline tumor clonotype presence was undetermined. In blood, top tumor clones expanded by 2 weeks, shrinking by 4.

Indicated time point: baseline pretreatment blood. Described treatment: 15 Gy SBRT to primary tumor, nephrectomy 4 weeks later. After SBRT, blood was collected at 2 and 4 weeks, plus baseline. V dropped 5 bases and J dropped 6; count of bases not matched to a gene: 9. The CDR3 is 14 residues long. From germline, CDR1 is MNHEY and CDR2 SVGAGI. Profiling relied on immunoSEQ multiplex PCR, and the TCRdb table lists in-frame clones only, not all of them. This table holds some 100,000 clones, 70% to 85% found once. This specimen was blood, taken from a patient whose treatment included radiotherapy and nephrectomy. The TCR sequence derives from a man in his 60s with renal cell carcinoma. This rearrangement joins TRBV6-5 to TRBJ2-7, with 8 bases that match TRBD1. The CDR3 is CASSRQGRVFEQYF. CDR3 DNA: TGTGCCAGCAGTCGACAGGGGCGCGTTTTCGAGCAGTACTTC.